This is a list of T cell receptor beta chains from one sample in a study of blood T cell repertoires in COVID-19. Sequencing was performed with immunoSEQ multiplex PCR; in TCRdb, only in-frame clones are kept and a portion is missing. The sample contains under 300,000 clones, 85% to 90% of which appear only once. Sequenced sample: peripheral blood. The receptor source for this set is a man aged 55-75 years with acute or convalescent COVID-19. Each CDR3 is given with its conserved first and last residue. A D gene is named only where the DNA matches it firmly. Clone size is given for some rows only: seen once, a few or many times, or a class if the clone is expanded.

TRBJ2-1	15	TRBV9	TRBD2	few	TGTGCCAGCAGCGTCAGGACTAGCTCGGGCGATGAGCAGTTCTTC	CASSVRTSSGDEQFF
TRBJ2-2	19	TRBV7-3	TRBD2	NA	TGTGCCAGCAGCTTAACGTTTGGCGGGAGGCCCCCGAACACCGGGGAGCTGTTTTTT	CASSLTFGGRPPNTGELFF
TRBJ2-7	17	TRBV15	NA	NA	TGTGCCACCAGCAGAGATTGGAGGGAGGAGATACCGTACGGGCAGTACTTC	CATSRDWREEIPYGQYF
TRBJ2-1	15	TRBV9	NA	NA	TGTGCCAGCAGCGTAGACAGGGTCACCTACAATGAGCAGTTCTTC	CASSVDRVTYNEQFF
TRBJ1-4	12	TRBV2	NA	NA	TGTGCCAGCAGTGAGGCAAGAGAAAAACTGTTTTTT	CASSEAREKLFF
TRBJ1-2	14	TRBV15	NA	NA	TGTGCCACCAGCAGAGAATCAACAGGCTATGGCTACACCTTC	CATSRESTGYGYTF
TRBJ1-2	14	TRBV19	TRBD1	NA	TGTGCCAGTAGTATCGACAGGGGGTGGGATGGCTACACCTTC	CASSIDRGWDGYTF
TRBJ1-6	15	TRBV6-5	TRBD1	few	TGTGCCAGCAGTTTCAGGGACAGGGCAACCTCACCCCTCCACTTT	CASSFRDRATSPLHF
TRBJ2-5	15	TRBV28	TRBD1	NA	TGTGCCAGCAGTTTCGGGACAGGGAGCCAAGAGACCCAGTACTTC	CASSFGTGSQETQYF
TRBJ2-2	15	TRBV28	NA	NA	TGTGCCAGCAGTTTAGGGAGGTTGGGCGCCGGGGAGCTGTTTTTT	CASSLGRLGAGELFF
TRBJ1-1	15	TRBV4-1	NA	NA	TGCGCCAGCAGCCAAGGTCCGGGAGTGAACACTGAAGCTTTCTTT	CASSQGPGVNTEAFF
TRBJ2-7	15	TRBV30	TRBD2	NA	TGTGCCTGGAGTGTACTGAAGGGACTAGGCTACGAGCAGTACTTC	CAWSVLKGLGYEQYF
TRBJ2-2	16	TRBV6-1	TRBD1	NA	TGTGCCAGCGGTGACAGGGCAGCCCTTGCGACCGGGGAGCTGTTTTTT	CASGDRAALATGELFF
TRBJ2-7	16	TRBV7-2	TRBD1	once	TGTGCCAGCAGCTTAATTAGGCAGGGGGACTCCTACGAGCAGTACTTC	CASSLIRQGDSYEQYF
TRBJ1-3	13	TRBV30	NA	NA	TGTGCCTGGAGCAGACAGCCTGGAAACACCATATATTTT	CAWSRQPGNTIYF
TRBJ1-2	16	TRBV5-4	NA	NA	TGTGCCAGCAGCCTACGGGAGGGGGTTGGAAACTATGGCTACACCTTC	CASSLREGVGNYGYTF
TRBJ2-1	18	TRBV5-4	NA	NA	TGTGCCAGCAGCCCCTACACCGGACAGAGACTAGCAAGAACCCAGCAGTTCTTC	CASSPYTGQRLARTQQFF
TRBJ2-3	14	TRBV7-2	NA	NA	TGTGCCAGCAGCTCGGGACTCTCCCCCCATACGCAGTATTTT	CASSSGLSPHTQYF
TRBJ2-3	13	TRBV19	NA	NA	TGTGCCAGTAGTATAACAGTCACAGATACGCAGTATTTT	CASSITVTDTQYF
TRBJ2-7	14	TRBV9	NA	once	TGTGCCAGCAGCGTAGGATCTTCGGGCTACGAGCAGTACTTC	CASSVGSSGYEQYF
TRBJ2-7	17	TRBV5-1	TRBD1	few	TGCGCCAGCAGCGTGCGGGAACAGGGGGATATCCCCTACGAGCAGTACTTC	CASSVREQGDIPYEQYF
TRBJ2-1	15	TRBV7-2	TRBD2	NA	TGTGCCAGCAGCCAGAGGGGACTAGAGACGAATGAGCAGTTCTTC	CASSQRGLETNEQFF
TRBJ2-1	17	TRBV4-1	TRBD2	NA	TGCGCCAGCAGCCAAGATCGTCTAGCGGGAGCGCAGAATGAGCAGTTCTTC	CASSQDRLAGAQNEQFF
TRBJ1-1	14	TRBV28	TRBD1	NA	TGTGCCAGCAGCAGGGGGGATGTGGACACTGAAGCTTTCTTT	CASSRGDVDTEAFF
TRBJ1-1	13	TRBV10-3	NA	few	TGTGCCATCAGGATACAGGTGAACACTGAAGCTTTCTTT	CAIRIQVNTEAFF
TRBJ1-1	13	TRBV24-1	NA	NA	TGTGCCACCAGTGGATTACAGGGTACTGAAGCTTTCTTT	CATSGLQGTEAFF
TRBJ1-3	16	TRBV27	NA	once	TGTGCCAGCAGTTTACTCCCGCGGCTTTCTGGAAACACCATATATTTT	CASSLLPRLSGNTIYF
TRBJ1-5	16	TRBV4-1	NA	NA	TGCGCCAGCAGCCAAGTTCGGGGGAGGTCGGGGCAGCCCCAGCATTTT	CASSQVRGRSGQPQHF
TRBJ1-4	15	TRBV28	NA	NA	TGTGCCAGCAGCTATAGCGGGGCGCAAAATGAAAAACTGTTTTTT	CASSYSGAQNEKLFF
TRBJ2-3	14	TRBV5-1	TRBD2	many	TGCGCCAGCTTTGGGTTAGCGGGAGCAGATACGCAGTATTTT	CASFGLAGADTQYF
TRBJ1-3	12	TRBV15	NA	NA	TGTGCCACCAGTGCGAGCGGAAACACCATATATTTT	CATSASGNTIYF
TRBJ2-1	14	TRBV29-1	TRBD2	NA	TGCAGCGCCCAAGGACTAGCGGGGTACAATGAGCAGTTCTTC	CSAQGLAGYNEQFF
TRBJ1-5	13	TRBV12-5	NA	few	TGTGCTAGTGGCCGAGACATGGATCAGCCCCAGCATTTT	CASGRDMDQPQHF
TRBJ2-3	16	TRBV11-3	TRBD2	once	TGTGCCAGCAGCCTCGGGACTAGCGGGAGGGCCGATACGCAGTATTTT	CASSLGTSGRADTQYF
TRBJ2-1	15	TRBV7-2	TRBD2	NA	TGTGCCAGCAGCGAACCGGGACTAGGAATCATTGAGCAGTTCTTC	CASSEPGLGIIEQFF
TRBJ2-1	15	TRBV14	TRBD2	NA	TGTGCCAGCGGGACTAGCGGGTCGTCACGTGGTGAGCAGTTCTTC	CASGTSGSSRGEQFF
TRBJ2-1	16	TRBV6-5	TRBD1	NA	TGTGCCAGCAGTTACTCCGGGACAGGGAAGGGGAATGAGCAGTTCTTC	CASSYSGTGKGNEQFF
TRBJ2-3	14	TRBV5-1	NA	NA	TGCGCCAGCAGCAACATACCTAGCACAGATACGCAGTATTTT	CASSNIPSTDTQYF
TRBJ1-2	16	TRBV3-1/TRBV3-2	NA	NA	TGTGCCAGCAGCCAAGTCCCAGGGGAGTCGGTACGTGGCTACACCTTC	CASSQVPGESVRGYTF
TRBJ2-3	15	TRBV3-1/TRBV3-2	NA	NA	TGTGCCAGCAGCCAAGATGGGGGGGGCCCAGATACGCAGTATTTT	CASSQDGGGPDTQYF
TRBJ1-2	16	TRBV25-1	NA	NA	TGTGCCAGCAGTGAATTGGGCGGGAGAGGGGATTATCGCTACACCTTC	CASSELGGRGDYRYTF
TRBJ2-7	16	TRBV3-1/TRBV3-2	TRBD2	NA	TGTGCCAGCAGCTTTTCCCTCGCGGGAGGTTCCTACGAGCAGTACTTC	CASSFSLAGGSYEQYF
TRBJ1-3	15	TRBV7-9	NA	NA	TGTGCCAGCACCTCCAGCGGGGCCCAAGCAAACACCATATATTTT	CASTSSGAQANTIYF
TRBJ1-1	14	TRBV6-5	NA	NA	TGTGCCAGCAGTTACTCGAGGAAGAACACTGAAGCTTTCTTT	CASSYSRKNTEAFF
TRBJ2-7	15	TRBV20-1	TRBD2	few	TGCAGTGCCAGTCAGATACGGACTAGTAACTACGAGCAGTACTTC	CSASQIRTSNYEQYF
TRBJ2-2	14	TRBV19	NA	few	TGTGCCAGTAGTTTTACATTAAACACCGGGGAGCTGTTTTTT	CASSFTLNTGELFF
TRBJ2-2	17	TRBV19	NA	NA	TGTGCCAGTAGTTCCCGCCTGAGCGGTTATTCCACCGGGGAGCTGTTTTTT	CASSSRLSGYSTGELFF
TRBJ1-5	14	TRBV5-1	TRBD1	NA	TGCGCCAGCAGCCCCGGGACAGCCGATCAGCCCCAGCATTTT	CASSPGTADQPQHF
TRBJ1-6	16	TRBV9	NA	NA	TGTGCCAGCAGTTTGGGTCCGGGACTCACTAATTCACCCCTCCACTTT	CASSLGPGLTNSPLHF
TRBJ2-3	17	TRBV6-2/TRBV6-3	TRBD2	NA	TGTGCCAGCACCCCAATCCAGAGCGGGGCTAGCACAGATACGCAGTATTTT	CASTPIQSGASTDTQYF
TRBJ1-1	14	TRBV10-3	TRBD1	NA	TGTGCCATCAGCTCGACAGGGGGTGGAACTGAAGCTTTCTTT	CAISSTGGGTEAFF
TRBJ1-2	13	TRBV19	NA	NA	TGTGCCAGTAGTATTCAACGGAACTATGGCTACACCTTC	CASSIQRNYGYTF
TRBJ2-7	13	TRBV7-8	NA	NA	TGTGCCAGCAGCGCCCGGACTGTTTACGAGCAGTACTTC	CASSARTVYEQYF
TRBJ2-5	14	TRBV7-2	NA	once	TGTGCCAGCAGCGCCGGACTGGCCGGGGAGACCCAGTACTTC	CASSAGLAGETQYF